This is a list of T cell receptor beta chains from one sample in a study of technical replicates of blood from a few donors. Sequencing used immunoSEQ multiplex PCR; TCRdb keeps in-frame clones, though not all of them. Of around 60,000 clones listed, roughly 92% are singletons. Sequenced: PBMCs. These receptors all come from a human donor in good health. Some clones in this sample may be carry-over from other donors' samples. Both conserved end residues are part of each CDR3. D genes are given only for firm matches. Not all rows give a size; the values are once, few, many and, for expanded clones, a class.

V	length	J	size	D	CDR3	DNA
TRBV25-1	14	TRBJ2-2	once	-	CASSTLRGTGELFF	TGTGCCAGCAGCACTCTTAGAGGGACCGGGGAGCTGTTTTTT
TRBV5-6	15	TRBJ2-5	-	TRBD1	CASTYGTGRQETQYF	TGTGCCAGCACCTACGGGACAGGGAGACAAGAGACCCAGTACTTC
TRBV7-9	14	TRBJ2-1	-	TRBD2	CASSRPGLANEQFF	TGTGCCAGCAGCCGACCAGGACTAGCCAATGAGCAGTTCTTC
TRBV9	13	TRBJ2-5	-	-	CASSSGQGETQYF	TGTGCCAGCAGCTCGGGTCAGGGAGAGACCCAGTACTTC
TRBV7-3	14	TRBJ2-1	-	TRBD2	CASSLTPLAGVQFF	TGTGCCAGCAGCTTAACCCCCCTAGCGGGAGTGCAGTTCTTC
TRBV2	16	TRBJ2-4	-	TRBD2	CASNSVAGGLVNIQYF	TGTGCCAGCAACTCCGTAGCGGGTGGATTAGTAAACATTCAGTACTTC
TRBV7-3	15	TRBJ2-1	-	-	CASSSFSSTYNEQFF	TGTGCCAGCAGCTCATTTAGTTCCACGTACAATGAGCAGTTCTTC
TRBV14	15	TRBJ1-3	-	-	CASSQGDNSWDTIYF	TGTGCCAGCAGCCAAGGAGACAACTCTTGGGACACCATATATTTT
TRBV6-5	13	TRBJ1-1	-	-	CASSYSGRESAFF	TGTGCCAGCAGTTACTCTGGTCGGGAATCGGCTTTCTTT
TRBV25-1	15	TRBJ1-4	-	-	CASSDYRVLNEKLFF	TGTGCCAGCAGTGACTACAGGGTATTGAATGAAAAACTGTTTTTT
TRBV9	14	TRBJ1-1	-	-	CASSVNSMNTEAFF	TGTGCCAGCAGCGTTAACAGTATGAACACTGAAGCTTTCTTT
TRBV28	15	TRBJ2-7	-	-	CASSPYGAGLREQYF	TGTGCCAGCAGTCCCTATGGCGCAGGGCTAAGAGAGCAGTACTTC
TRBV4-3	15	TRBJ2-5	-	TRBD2	CASSQSSGRGSSQYF	TGCGCCAGCAGCCAGTCTAGCGGGAGGGGATCGTCCCAGTACTTC
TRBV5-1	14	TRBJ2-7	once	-	CASSLDRVANEQYF	TGCGCCAGCAGCTTGGACAGGGTAGCAAACGAGCAGTACTTC
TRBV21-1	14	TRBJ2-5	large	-	CATLGGADKETQYF	TGTGCCACCCTCGGAGGGGCCGATAAAGAGACCCAGTACTTC
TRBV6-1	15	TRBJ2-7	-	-	CASSRESGIPYEQYF	TGTGCCAGCAGCCGAGAATCGGGTATTCCCTACGAGCAGTACTTC
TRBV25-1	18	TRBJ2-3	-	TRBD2	CASSGHSGTSGHTDTQYF	TGTGCCAGCAGTGGTCATTCCGGGACTAGCGGTCACACAGATACGCAGTATTTT
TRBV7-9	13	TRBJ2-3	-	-	CASNPGSTDTQYF	TGTGCCTCCAACCCGGGGAGCACAGATACGCAGTATTTT
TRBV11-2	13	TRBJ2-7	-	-	CASSSRGGPEQYF	TGTGCCAGCAGCTCTAGGGGCGGACCCGAGCAGTACTTC
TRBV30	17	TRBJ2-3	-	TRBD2	CAWSVEGLAGYTDTQYF	TGTGCCTGGAGTGTAGAGGGACTAGCGGGGTACACAGATACGCAGTATTTT
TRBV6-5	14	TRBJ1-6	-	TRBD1	CASSQDRGLSPLHF	TGTGCCAGCAGCCAAGACAGGGGGCTTTCACCCCTCCACTTT
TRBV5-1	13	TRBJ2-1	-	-	CASRLGLNNEQFF	TGCGCCAGCAGACTAGGTCTGAACAATGAGCAGTTCTTC
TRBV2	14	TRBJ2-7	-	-	CASSVSLLSYEQYF	TGTGCCAGCAGTGTTAGTCTCCTCTCCTACGAGCAGTACTTC
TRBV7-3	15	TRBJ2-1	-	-	CASSLAGTSYNEQFF	TGTGCCAGCAGCTTAGCGGGAACTTCCTACAATGAGCAGTTCTTC
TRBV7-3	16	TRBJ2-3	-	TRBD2	CASSTGLAGVADTQYF	TGTGCCAGCAGCACGGGACTAGCGGGAGTGGCAGATACGCAGTATTTT
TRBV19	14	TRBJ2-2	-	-	CASTSGGLGGELFF	TGTGCCAGTACCTCAGGTGGGCTTGGCGGGGAGCTGTTTTTT
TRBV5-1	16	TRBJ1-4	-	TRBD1	CASSPGTGATNEKLFF	TGCGCCAGCAGCCCCGGGACAGGTGCAACTAATGAAAAACTGTTTTTT
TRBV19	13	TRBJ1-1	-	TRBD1	CASRAGGNTEAFF	TGTGCCAGTAGGGCAGGGGGGAACACTGAAGCTTTCTTT
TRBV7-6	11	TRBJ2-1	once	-	CASSSPNEQFF	TGTGCCAGCAGTTCCCCTAATGAGCAGTTCTTC
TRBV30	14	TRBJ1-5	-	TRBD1	CAWRLGQGGQPQHF	TGTGCCTGGCGGTTGGGACAGGGAGGTCAGCCCCAGCATTTT
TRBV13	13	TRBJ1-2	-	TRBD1	CASSRQGRNGYTF	TGTGCCAGCAGCAGACAGGGTAGGAATGGCTACACCTTC
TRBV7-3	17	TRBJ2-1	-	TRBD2	CASSYRATSGGGGEQFF	TGTGCCAGCAGCTACCGGGCCACTAGCGGGGGGGGAGGGGAGCAGTTCTTC
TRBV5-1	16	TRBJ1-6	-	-	CASSLKGNGDNSPLHF	TGCGCCAGCAGCTTGAAAGGGAACGGGGATAATTCACCCCTCCACTTT
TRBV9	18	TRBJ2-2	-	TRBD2	CASSGRESGSPWTGELFF	TGTGCCAGCAGCGGACGTGAGAGCGGGAGTCCATGGACCGGGGAGCTGTTTTTT
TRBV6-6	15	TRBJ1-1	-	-	CASSFLTGSGTEAFF	TGTGCCAGCAGTTTCCTTACAGGGTCGGGCACTGAAGCTTTCTTT
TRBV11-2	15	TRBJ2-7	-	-	CASSSREKSGFEQYF	TGTGCCAGCAGCTCCCGGGAAAAATCCGGATTCGAGCAGTACTTC
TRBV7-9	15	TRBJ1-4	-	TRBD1	CASSPGTGTSEKLFF	TGTGCCAGCAGCCCGGGGACAGGGACGTCTGAAAAACTGTTTTTT
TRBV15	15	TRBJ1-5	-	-	CATSRGSQSNQPQHF	TGTGCCACCAGCAGAGGTAGCCAGAGCAATCAGCCCCAGCATTTT
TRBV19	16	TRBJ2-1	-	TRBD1	CASSNRGTFSYNEQFF	TGTGCCAGTAGTAACAGGGGGACATTCTCCTACAATGAGCAGTTCTTC
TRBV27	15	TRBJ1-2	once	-	CASSPDRTLGYGYTF	TGTGCCAGCAGCCCCGACAGGACTCTTGGCTATGGCTACACCTTC
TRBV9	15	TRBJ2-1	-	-	CASSVGDTSYNEQFF	TGTGCCAGCAGCGTAGGGGACACTTCCTACAATGAGCAGTTCTTC
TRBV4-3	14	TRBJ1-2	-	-	CASSQEWQGGGYTF	TGCGCCAGCAGCCAAGAGTGGCAGGGTGGTGGCTACACCTTC